This is a list of T cell receptor beta chains from one sample in a study of blood T cell repertoires in COVID-19. Only in-frame clones appear in the TCRdb table, and some are missing; sequencing was by immunoSEQ multiplex PCR. The table has 150,000 to 200,000 clones, roughly 86% seen once. The specimen was peripheral blood. Every receptor here comes from a man between 40 and 49 years old with active or convalescent COVID-19. CDR3s include the opening cysteine and the closing phenylalanine or tryptophan. A D gene is named only where the DNA matches it firmly. Size tells how often a clone was seen (once, few, many) or the class of an expanded clone, and some rows leave it out.

D gene	clone size	J gene	V gene	CDR3 protein	CDR3 DNA
-	-	TRBJ1-4	TRBV30	CTWRVTGFTNEKLFF	TGTACCTGGAGAGTTACAGGGTTTACTAATGAAAAACTGTTTTTT
-	-	TRBJ2-2	TRBV27	CASRAVPGELFF	TGTGCCAGCAGGGCAGTGCCCGGGGAGCTGTTTTTT
-	few	TRBJ2-7	TRBV27	CASSLDKAYEQYF	-
TRBD1	-	TRBJ1-5	TRBV19	CASGTGHNQPQHF	TGTGCCAGTGGGACAGGTCACAATCAGCCCCAGCATTTT
TRBD1	once	TRBJ1-5	TRBV28	CASSTTGTGPLEDQPQHF	TGTGCCAGCAGTACGACCGGGACAGGGCCTCTAGAGGATCAGCCCCAGCATTTT
-	-	TRBJ1-5	TRBV15	CATSRGPTGGGSNQPQHF	TGTGCCACCAGCAGAGGCCCAACGGGGGGTGGAAGCAATCAGCCCCAGCATTTT
TRBD2	-	TRBJ2-1	TRBV4-2	CASSQPSGGLDNEQFF	TGTGCCAGCAGCCAACCTAGCGGGGGGTTGGACAATGAGCAGTTCTTC
TRBD2	-	TRBJ2-7	TRBV18	CASSPRKRGAHYEQYF	TGTGCCAGCTCACCAAGAAAGCGGGGGGCCCACTACGAGCAGTACTTC
TRBD1	-	TRBJ1-2	TRBV14	CASSRQGSRGYTF	TGTGCCAGCAGCAGACAGGGGTCTCGTGGCTACACCTTC
TRBD2	-	TRBJ2-5	TRBV6-4	CASSASSGGLQETQYF	TGTGCCAGCAGTGCTTCTAGCGGGGGCCTTCAAGAGACCCAGTACTTC
-	-	TRBJ1-3	TRBV15	CATSDGVFGNTIYF	TGTGCCACCAGCGACGGGGTATTTGGAAACACCATATATTTT
-	-	TRBJ1-1	TRBV12-1	CASSFEENRVGDTEAFF	TGTGCCAGCAGCTTTGAGGAAAACAGGGTTGGGGACACTGAAGCTTTCTTT
-	-	TRBJ2-1	TRBV2	CASSKTVNPNEQFF	TGTGCCAGCAGCAAGACAGTTAACCCCAATGAGCAGTTCTTC